These 7 T cell receptor beta chains came from one sample sequenced in a study of monozygotic twins with inflammatory bowel disease. TCRdb reprocessed the 5' RACE reads; each CDR3 protein has one entry and no DNA is given. The sample has nearly 450,000 distinct CDR3 sequences. The sequenced sample was blood. The receptors were gathered from a human donor with ulcerative colitis or Crohn's disease, or a healthy co-twin of an affected twin (not recorded which).

This chain links TRBV2 with TRBJ1-1. Per germline, CDR1 SNHLY and CDR2 FYNNEI. This CDR3 has 13 residues. CDR3 amino acids: CASTYDRGDEAFF.

The chain couples TRBV20-1 to TRBJ2-1; TCRdb picks TRBD1, but there is no DNA to check that call. The length of the CDR3 is 13 residues. Looked up from germline, CDR1 is DFQATT and CDR2 is SNEGSKA (reference sequence). The CDR3 sequence is CSVLADTGNEQFF.

The CDR3 region is CSVGTVNTEAFF. V gene TRBV29-1 combines with J gene TRBJ1-1; TCRdb indicates TRBD1, and absent DNA this call remains unverified. The germline CDR1 and CDR2 sequences are SQVTM and ANQGSEA. The CDR3 covers 12 residues.

The chain recombines TRBV5-5 with TRBJ1-1; TCRdb calls TRBD1, which cannot be checked without DNA. CDR1 and CDR2 (germline): SGHKS, YYEKEE (reference sequence). This CDR3 comprises 12 residues. CDR3 residues: CASSLEGGHTFF.

The chain employs TRBV12-3 or TRBV12-4 and TRBJ2-6; TCRdb indicates TRBD1, and absent DNA this call remains unverified. The CDR3 runs 18 residues. The CDR3 loop reads CASTLSGTGGSGANVLTF.

The rearrangement joins TRBV7-2 to TRBJ2-7; TCRdb's assignment of TRBD1 cannot be checked, as there is no DNA. The germline CDR1 and CDR2 sequences are SGHTA and FQGNSA. The CDR3 consists of 16 residues. CDR3 amino acids: CASSLVWDRSVYEQYF.

The chain joins TRBV7-2 to TRBJ2-7; lacking DNA, the TRBD1 call made by TCRdb goes unchecked. CDR3 length: 14 residues. Germline V gene lookup returns CDR1 SGHTA and CDR2 FQGNSA. The CDR3 loop is CASSSTGAPYEQYF.